The 19 T cell receptor beta chains below were found in one sample sequenced in a study of T-cell reconstitution after alpha-beta-depleted transplantation in children. It was with unique molecular identifiers that the TCRbeta library was prepared. TCRdb itself ran the PCR reads through MiXCR, one entry per CDR3 protein. Among some 72,000 distinct CDR3 sequences listed, around 6.6% were seen once. Sequencing was performed on PBMCs from the stem cell graft donor, taken from the stem cell graft. These receptors were obtained from a human donor who donated a stem cell graft to a child with acute lymphoblastic leukemia.

This clonotype was seen many times. The rearrangement joins TRBV5-1 to TRBJ1-6, with D uncertain. Germline assignment: CDR1 SGHRS and CDR2 YFSETQ. V gave up 0 bases and J gave up 7 bases, with 8 bases separating them. CDR3 length: 14 amino acids. In nucleotides, the CDR3 is TGCGCCAGCAGCTTGGCCGCCGGAAATTCACCCCTCCACTTT. Its protein is CASSLAAGNSPLHF.

This clonotype was counted a few times. The chain is built from TRBV5-1 and TRBJ1-1; D gene ambiguous. Germline assignment: CDR1 SGHRS and CDR2 YFSETQ. This CDR3 has 15 residues. V was trimmed by 0 bases and J by 0 bases, leaving 9 bases between them. The CDR3 is CASSLVGSLNTEAFF. The CDR3 coding sequence is TGCGCCAGCAGCTTGGTGGGCAGCTTGAACACTGAAGCTTTCTTT.

This clonotype was counted ten times or more. The rearrangement joins TRBV7-2 to TRBJ2-1; D is unresolved. Germline V gene lookup returns CDR1 SGHTA and CDR2 FQGNSA. The length of the CDR3 is 12 residues. V was pared by 0 bases and J by 7 bases, with 4 bases between. CDR3 sequence (DNA): TGTGCCAGCAGCTTAGCCTGGAATGAGCAGTTCTTC. Translating it yields CASSLAWNEQFF.

In its sample, this clonotype was seen many times. The chain joins TRBV2 to TRBJ2-7; 7 bases map to TRBD1. J lost 3 bases, V lost 7 bases, and 9 bases had no gene match. Germline loops: CDR1 SNHLY, CDR2 FYNNEI. This CDR3 contains 14 residues. The CDR3 DNA sequence: TGTGCCAGCACCACAGGGGACGCCGGCTACGAGCAGTACTTC. It encodes CASTTGDAGYEQYF.

The rearrangement uses TRBV28 and TRBJ2-7; D is possibly TRBD1 (6 bases). Trimming pared 6 bases from V and 5 bases from J, leaving 23 bases between. The CDR3 is made up of 16 amino acids. Germline CDR1 reads MDHEN; CDR2 reads SYDVKM. The CDR3 here is CASRSRGTGKVDEQYF. In DNA form, the CDR3 reads TGTGCCAGCAGGAGCCGGGGTACAGGGAAAGTCGACGAGCAGTACTTC.

This clonotype was recorded many times. CDR3 in amino acids: CASRTSGQETGELFF. The CDR3 nucleotides are TGTGCCAGCAGAACCTCGGGGCAAGAGACCGGGGAGCTGTTTTTT. The J gene is TRBJ2-2, the V gene TRBV12-3 or TRBV12-4; D tentatively fits TRBD1 or TRBD2 (5 bases each). V shed 6 bases and J shed 5 bases, with 16 bases lying between them. The CDR3 runs 15 residues.

The sample holds many counts of this clonotype. The chain links TRBV11-2 to TRBJ2-3; 9 positions agree with TRBD2. The CDR3 sequence is 15 residues long. The ends lost 5 bases at V and 4 bases at J; junction bases unmatched: 7. The germline V gene encodes CDR1 SGHAT and CDR2 FQNNGV. CDR3 region: CASSRASGAPDTQYF. The DNA for the CDR3 is TGTGCCAGCAGCCGGGCTAGCGGGGCCCCAGATACGCAGTATTTT.

On this clonotype: At one end, the junction sequence differs from germline, possibly due to a read error. This sequence joins TRBV27 and TRBJ2-2; D not resolved. CDR1 and CDR2 from the germline V gene are MNHEY and SMNVEV (reference sequence). The CDR3 contains 17 residues. CDR3 DNA: TGTGCCATCAGTCCCCTAAACACCCCCGAGAATGTCGGGGAGCTGTTTTTT. As protein: CAISPLNTPENVGELFF.

This clonotype was counted ten times or more. J is TRBJ1-3 and V is TRBV10-3, with D perhaps TRBD1 (5 bases). Trimming shortened V by 6 bases and J by 0 bases, and 12 bases separated the two germline ends. The length of the CDR3 is 15 residues. The germline V gene encodes CDR1 ENHRY and CDR2 SYGVKD. The CDR3 bases are TGTGCCATCAGGATGTCAGGGAACTCTGGAAACACCATATATTTT. Its translation: CAIRMSGNSGNTIYF.

This clonotype was counted at least ten times. V usage is TRBV20-1 and J usage is TRBJ1-2; 7 bases agree with TRBD1. CDR1 and CDR2 (germline): DFQATT, SNEGSKA (reference sequence). The CDR3 is made up of 14 amino acids. Unmatched junction bases numbered 12, after V lost 6 bases and J lost 5 bases. The CDR3 here is CSAIRGVDVYGYTF. The CDR3 bases are TGCAGTGCGATCAGGGGGGTAGATGTTTATGGCTACACCTTC.

This clonotype is deemed medium-sized. V usage is TRBV14 and J usage is TRBJ2-2; no clear D gene. CDR1 SGHDN and CDR2 FVKESK come from the germline V gene. CDR3 length: 13 residues. Trimming stripped 1 base from V and 7 bases from J, with 7 bases between. The CDR3 bases are TGTGCCAGCAGCCAAGCCCCAGGCGGGGAGCTGTTTTTT. Amino acid sequence: CASSQAPGGELFF.

The rearrangement joins TRBV7-8 to TRBJ2-5, with 12 bases identical to TRBD1. Germline CDR1 is SGHVS and CDR2 is FQNEAQ. V dropped 6 bases and J dropped 5; count of bases not matched to a gene: 10. The CDR3 length is 16 residues. CDR3 DNA: TGTGCCAGCAGTATCCGGGACAGGGGGCTAGGGGAGACCCAGTACTTC. It is translated as CASSIRDRGLGETQYF.

This clonotype was found many times. The V call is TRBV4-1, the J call TRBJ2-3; no clear D. The V gene lost 0 bases and the J gene lost 0 bases, with 13 bases spanning the gap. The CDR3 is 17 amino acids. Germline V gene data show CDR1 as MGHRA and CDR2 as YSYEKL. Here the CDR3 reads CASSQEEQSISTDTQYF. The CDR3 DNA is TGCGCCAGCAGCCAAGAAGAACAGAGCATTAGCACAGATACGCAGTATTTT.

Ten or more counts support this clonotype. CDR3 sequence reads: CASSKDFGKNTEAFF. CDR3 nucleotides: TGTGCCAGCAGCAAGGATTTTGGGAAGAACACTGAAGCTTTCTTT. The chain recombines TRBV5-4 with TRBJ1-1; D is unclear. V lost 4 bases, J lost 1 base, and 14 bases lay in between. CDR3 length: 15 residues. Germline CDR1 reads SGHNT; CDR2 reads YYREEE (reference sequence). Complete variable domain (other parts from reference TRBV5-4 and TRBJ1-1): ETGVTQSPTHLIKTRGQQVTLRCSSQSGHNTVSWYQQALGQGPQFIFQYYREEENGRGNFPPRFSGLQFPNYSSELNVNALELDDSALYLCASSKDFGKNTEAFFGQGTRLTVV.

This clonotype has a count of ten or more. The CDR3 spells CASSVVPSGGPSSTDTQYF. In nucleotides, the CDR3 is TGTGCCAGCAGCGTAGTTCCTAGCGGGGGCCCTTCTAGCACAGATACGCAGTATTTT. The chain employs TRBV9 and TRBJ2-3; TRBD2 aligns across 10 bases. The junction had 10 bases not matched to a gene; V was cut back by 0 bases and J by 0 bases. Germline lookup yields CDR1 SGDLS and CDR2 YYNGEE. The length of the CDR3 is 19 residues. Variable domain in full (rest from reference TRBV9 and TRBJ2-3): DSGVTQTPKHLITATGQRVTLRCSPRSGDLSVYWYQQSLDQGLQFLIQYYNGEERAKGNILERFSAQQFPDLHSELNLSSLELGDSALYFCASSVVPSGGPSSTDTQYFGPGTRLTVL.

The sample holds many counts of this clonotype. The chain joins TRBV12-3 or TRBV12-4 to TRBJ2-5; D is possibly TRBD2 (5 bases). Trimming shortened V by 7 bases and J by 5 bases, and 17 bases separated the two germline ends. The CDR3 contains 14 residues. CDR3 protein: CASTWGDPGETQYF. For the CDR3, the DNA is TGTGCCAGCACCTGGGGAGATCCTGGGGAGACCCAGTACTTC.

Ten or more counts support this clonotype. The rearrangement joins TRBV6-1 to TRBJ1-1, with TRBD1 matching over 7 bases. Germline V gives CDR1 MNHNS, CDR2 SASEGT. With 6 bases clipped from V and 7 bases from J, the junction kept 5 bases outside the gene matches. CDR3 length: 12 residues. For the CDR3, the DNA is TGTGCCAGCAGCGGGACAGTAAGTGAAGCTTTCTTT. Translating gives CASSGTVSEAFF.

This clonotype was found many times. J is TRBJ2-7 and V is TRBV11-2; D is ambiguous. Germline CDR1 and CDR2: SGHAT and FQNNGV. V shed 4 bases and J shed 3 bases, with 4 bases lying between them. The CDR3 consists of 11 residues. This CDR3 is CASSSVYEQYF. The CDR3 coding sequence is TGTGCCAGCAGCTCCGTCTACGAGCAGTACTTC.

This clonotype was detected many times. J is TRBJ1-6 and V is TRBV20-1, with D tentatively TRBD1 (5 bases). The germline V and J ends were trimmed by 6 bases and 3 bases, with 12 bases remaining between them. The germline V gene encodes CDR1 DFQATT and CDR2 SNEGSKA (reference sequence). There are 14 residues in the CDR3. The CDR3 reads CSARQRGYNSPLHF. CDR3 coding DNA: TGCAGTGCCCGACAGAGGGGCTATAATTCACCCCTCCACTTT.